Only a few counts were recorded for the clone carrying this T cell receptor (beta chain). Its antigen is unidentified. Reverse transcribing all isolated RNA meant expressed TCRB transcripts were sequenced. This table comes from immunoSEQ multiplex PCR, and its TCRdb copy is limited to in-frame clones, with some not included. The sample comprises about 230,000 clones, around 9.6% of which are singletons, and about 0.037% rests with the top ten. All of the sorted populations showed purity greater than 95%. This sample was included in a study of beta chain features in type 1 diabetes. Study summary: Cells sorted and examined across all samples totaled around 110,000,000. General observations from the study: All four CD4+ subsets of Type 1 diabetes patients contained TCRB CDR3s that were moderately but significantly shorter. Shorter templates might be favored by PCR, and equally so in patients and in controls.

This CDR3 has 15 amino acids. The germline V gene encodes CDR1 MNHNS and CDR2 SASEGT. J was trimmed by 0 bases and V by 6 bases; bases with no gene match: 5. The V and J genes are TRBV6-1 and TRBJ2-3, with TRBD2 matching 8 bases. The source of this sequence is a woman aged 18-30 years in good health. Specimen: naive CD4+ T cells from blood. The CDR3 loop is CASSPLAASTDTQYF. In nucleotides, the CDR3 is TGTGCCAGCAGCCCACTAGCGGCTAGCACAGATACGCAGTATTTT.